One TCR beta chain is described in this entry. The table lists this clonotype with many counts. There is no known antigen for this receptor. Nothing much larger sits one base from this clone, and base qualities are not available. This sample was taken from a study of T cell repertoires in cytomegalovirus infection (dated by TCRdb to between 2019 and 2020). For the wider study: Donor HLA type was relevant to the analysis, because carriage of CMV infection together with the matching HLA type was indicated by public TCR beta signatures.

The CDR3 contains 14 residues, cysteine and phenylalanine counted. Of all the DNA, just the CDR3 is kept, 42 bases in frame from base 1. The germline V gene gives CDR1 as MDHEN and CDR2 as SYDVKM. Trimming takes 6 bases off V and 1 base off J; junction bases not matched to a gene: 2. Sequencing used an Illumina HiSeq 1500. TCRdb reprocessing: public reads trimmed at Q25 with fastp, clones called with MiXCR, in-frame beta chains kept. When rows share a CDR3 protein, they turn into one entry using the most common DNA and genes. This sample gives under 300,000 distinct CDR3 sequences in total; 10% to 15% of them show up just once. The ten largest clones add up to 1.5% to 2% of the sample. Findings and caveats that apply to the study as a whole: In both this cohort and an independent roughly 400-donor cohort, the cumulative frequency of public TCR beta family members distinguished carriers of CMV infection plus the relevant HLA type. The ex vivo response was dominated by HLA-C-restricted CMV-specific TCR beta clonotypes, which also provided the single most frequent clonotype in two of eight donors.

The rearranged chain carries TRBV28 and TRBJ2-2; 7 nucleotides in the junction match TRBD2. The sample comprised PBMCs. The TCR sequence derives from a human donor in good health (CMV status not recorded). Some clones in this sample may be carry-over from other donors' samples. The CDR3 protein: CASSRTRNTGELFF. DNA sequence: TGTGCCAGCAGCCGGACTAGGAACACCGGGGAGCTGTTTTTT.